Listed below are T cell receptor beta chains from one sample, sequenced in a study of cytomegalovirus exposure and HLA in healthy donors. Profiled with immunoSEQ multiplex PCR; TCRdb holds only in-frame clones, not every one. Of about 140,000 clones in the sample, almost 85% were seen once. Sequenced material: PBMCs. These receptors all come from a man aged 18 to 30 in good health and CMV-seropositive. Each CDR3 is given with its conserved first and last residue. A D gene is named only where the DNA matches it firmly. Clone sizes are given selectively: once, few, many, or a class where the clone is expanded.

V: TRBV28; D: TRBD2; J: TRBJ2-1; size: -; CDR3: CASSTPWASGRAGCNEQFF; DNA: TGTGCCAGCAGTACCCCCTGGGCTAGCGGGAGGGCCGGGTGCAATGAGCAGTTCTTC
V: TRBV7-9; D: -; J: TRBJ1-3; size: -; CDR3: CASSPQGGGNTIYF; DNA: TGTGCCAGCAGCCCTCAGGGAGGTGGAAACACCATATATTTT
V: TRBV7-8; D: -; J: TRBJ2-7; size: -; CDR3: CASSLALGIRANEQYF; DNA: TGTGCCAGCAGCTTAGCCCTCGGGATTAGGGCTAACGAGCAGTACTTC
V: TRBV6-1; D: -; J: TRBJ1-5; size: -; CDR3: CASSAALSSNQPQHF; DNA: TGTGCCAGCAGTGCTGCTCTGAGTAGCAATCAGCCCCAGCATTTT
V: TRBV11-3; D: -; J: TRBJ2-2; size: -; CDR3: CASSFGGATNTGELFF; DNA: TGTGCCAGCAGCTTCGGTGGGGCCACGAACACCGGGGAGCTGTTTTTT
V: TRBV6-5; D: -; J: TRBJ1-1; size: -; CDR3: CASSGGITEAFF; DNA: TGTGCCAGCAGTGGCGGTATCACTGAAGCTTTCTTT
V: TRBV27; D: TRBD1; J: TRBJ1-2; size: few; CDR3: CASSTGEVNYGYPF; DNA: TGTGCCAGCAGTACAGGGGAAGTAAACTATGGCTACCCCTTC
V: TRBV28; D: TRBD1; J: TRBJ2-7; size: -; CDR3: CASSSTGTTGTSSYEQYF; DNA: TGTGCCAGCAGTTCAACAGGCACGACAGGGACCAGCTCCTACGAGCAGTACTTC
V: TRBV27; D: -; J: TRBJ2-5; size: -; CDR3: CASSDRETQYF; DNA: TGTGCCAGCAGTGATAGAGAGACCCAGTACTTC
V: TRBV28; D: -; J: TRBJ2-5; size: -; CDR3: CASSPTADSSRETQYF; DNA: TGTGCCAGCAGCCCGACCGCGGACAGTAGCCGGGAGACCCAGTACTTC
V: TRBV4-1; D: TRBD1; J: TRBJ2-2; size: -; CDR3: CASSRQLGTGQTGELFF; DNA: TGCGCCAGCAGCCGGCAACTCGGGACAGGGCAAACCGGGGAGCTGTTTTTT
V: TRBV29-1; D: -; J: TRBJ2-7; size: -; CDR3: CSVLTGSLREQYF; DNA: TGCAGCGTTTTGACGGGGAGCCTACGAGAGCAGTACTTC
V: TRBV9; D: TRBD2; J: TRBJ2-7; size: -; CDR3: CASSVAFRTSSSYEQYF; DNA: TGTGCCAGCAGCGTAGCTTTCCGGACTAGCAGTTCCTACGAGCAGTACTTC
V: TRBV29-1; D: -; J: TRBJ1-5; size: -; CDR3: CSVGFAGDNQPQHF; DNA: TGCAGCGTTGGTTTTGCAGGGGACAATCAGCCCCAGCATTTT
V: TRBV4-1; D: TRBD1; J: TRBJ1-1; size: few; CDR3: CASSQGQIMLGTEAFF; DNA: TGCGCCAGCAGCCAGGGACAGATTATGCTCGGCACTGAAGCTTTCTTT
V: TRBV18; D: -; J: TRBJ2-3; size: -; CDR3: CASSQSGRPKGVGDTQYF; DNA: TGTGCCAGCTCCCAATCCGGGCGCCCCAAAGGGGTCGGAGATACGCAGTATTTT
V: TRBV27; D: TRBD1; J: TRBJ2-7; size: once; CDR3: CASSLRGDRGEGYEQYF; DNA: TGTGCCAGCAGTTTAAGGGGGGACAGGGGGGAGGGTTACGAGCAGTACTTC
V: TRBV28; D: -; J: TRBJ2-1; size: few; CDR3: CASSMDLYNEQFF; DNA: TGTGCCAGCAGTATGGACTTGTACAATGAGCAGTTCTTC
V: TRBV18; D: -; J: TRBJ2-1; size: -; CDR3: CASSPNRGGNEQFF; DNA: TGTGCCAGCTCACCAAACAGGGGGGGCAATGAGCAGTTCTTC
V: TRBV6-1; D: -; J: TRBJ1-5; size: once; CDR3: CASLQDSNQPQHF; DNA: TGTGCCAGCCTACAGGATAGCAATCAGCCCCAGCATTTT